This T cell receptor (beta chain) was found in a study of cytomegalovirus exposure and HLA in healthy donors. The length of the CDR3 is 19 residues. The ends were cut back, 2 bases at V and 3 bases at J, with 26 bases in the middle. The germline V gene encodes CDR1 SGHVS and CDR2 FNYEAQ. Profiled with immunoSEQ multiplex PCR; TCRdb holds only in-frame clones, not every one. Among tens of thousands of clones listed, approximately 94% were seen once. General observations from the study: A few chains tied to CMV proved CMV antigen-specific in vitro.

With respect to this clone: Its target is unknown.

The source of this sequence is a young woman in good health and CMV-seropositive. V and J are TRBV7-6 and TRBJ2-7; D is possibly TRBD2 (6 bases). Material: PBMCs. The DNA for the CDR3 is TGTGCCAGCAGCTTAAGGGAACGGGCAGGCTCGGGGGAGTACTACGAGCAGTACTTC. Translation gives CASSLRERAGSGEYYEQYF.